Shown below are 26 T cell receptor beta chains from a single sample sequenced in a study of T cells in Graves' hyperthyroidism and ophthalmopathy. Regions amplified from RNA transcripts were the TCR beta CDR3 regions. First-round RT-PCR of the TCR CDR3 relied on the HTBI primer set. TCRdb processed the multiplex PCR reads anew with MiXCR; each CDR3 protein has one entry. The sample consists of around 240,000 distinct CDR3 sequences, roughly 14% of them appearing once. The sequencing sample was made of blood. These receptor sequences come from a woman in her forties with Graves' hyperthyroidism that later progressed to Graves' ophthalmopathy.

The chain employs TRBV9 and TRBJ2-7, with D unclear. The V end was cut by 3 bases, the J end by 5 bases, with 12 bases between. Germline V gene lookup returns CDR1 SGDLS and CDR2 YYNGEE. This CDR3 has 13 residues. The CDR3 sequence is CASSGDSGHEQYF. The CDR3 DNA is TGTGCCAGCAGCGGAGACTCGGGTCACGAGCAGTACTTC. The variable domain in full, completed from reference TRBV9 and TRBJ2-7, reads DSGVTQTPKHLITATGQRVTLRCSPRSGDLSVYWYQQSLDQGLQFLIQYYNGEERAKGNILERFSAQQFPDLHSELNLSSLELGDSALYFCASSGDSGHEQYFGPGTRLTVT.

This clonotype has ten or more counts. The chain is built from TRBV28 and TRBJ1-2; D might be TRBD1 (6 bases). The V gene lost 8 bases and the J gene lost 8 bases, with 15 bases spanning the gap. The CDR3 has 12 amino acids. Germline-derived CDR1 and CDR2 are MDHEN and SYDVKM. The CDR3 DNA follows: TGTGCCAGCTGCCGAGGGGGTTCGGGCTACACCTTC. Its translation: CASCRGGSGYTF.

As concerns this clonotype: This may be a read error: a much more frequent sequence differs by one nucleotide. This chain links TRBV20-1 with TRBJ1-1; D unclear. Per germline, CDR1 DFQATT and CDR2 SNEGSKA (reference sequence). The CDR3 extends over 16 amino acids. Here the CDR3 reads CSARDWNRQLNTEALF. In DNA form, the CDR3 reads TGCAGTGCTAGAGATTGGAACAGACAACTGAACACTGAAGCTTTGTTT.

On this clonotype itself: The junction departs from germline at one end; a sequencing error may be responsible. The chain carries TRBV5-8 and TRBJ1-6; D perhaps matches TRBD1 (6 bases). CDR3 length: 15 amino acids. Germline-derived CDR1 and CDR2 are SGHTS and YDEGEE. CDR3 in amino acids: CAGSLGGARNSPLHF. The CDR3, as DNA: TGTGCCGGCAGCTTGGGGGGCGCGAGGAATTCACCCCTCCACTTT.

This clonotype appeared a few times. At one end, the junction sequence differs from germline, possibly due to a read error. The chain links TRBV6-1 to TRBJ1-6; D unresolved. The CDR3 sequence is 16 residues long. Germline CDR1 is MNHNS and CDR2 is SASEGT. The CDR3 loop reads CAGSTYSSSYNSPLHF. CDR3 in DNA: TGTGCCGGCAGTACCTATTCGAGCTCCTATAATTCACCCCTCCACTTT.

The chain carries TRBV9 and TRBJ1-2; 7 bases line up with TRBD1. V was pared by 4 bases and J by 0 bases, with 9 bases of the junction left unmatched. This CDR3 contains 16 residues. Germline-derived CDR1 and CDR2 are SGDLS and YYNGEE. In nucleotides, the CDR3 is TGTGCCAGCAGCTTCGGGGACAGACCTCCTAACTATGGCTACACCTTC. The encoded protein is CASSFGDRPPNYGYTF.

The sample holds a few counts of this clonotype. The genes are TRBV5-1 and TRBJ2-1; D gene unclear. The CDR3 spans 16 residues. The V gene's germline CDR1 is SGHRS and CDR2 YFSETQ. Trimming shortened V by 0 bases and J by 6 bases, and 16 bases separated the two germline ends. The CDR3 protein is CASSLASEPQSNEQFF. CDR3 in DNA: TGCGCCAGCAGCTTGGCATCAGAACCTCAAAGCAATGAGCAGTTCTTC.

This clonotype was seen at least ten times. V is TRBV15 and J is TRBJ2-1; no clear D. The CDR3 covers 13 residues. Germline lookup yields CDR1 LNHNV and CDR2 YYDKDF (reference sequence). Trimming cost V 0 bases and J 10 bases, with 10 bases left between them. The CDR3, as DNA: TGTGCCACCAGCAGAGATCCAGAACAGGAGCAGTTCTTC. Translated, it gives CATSRDPEQEQFF.

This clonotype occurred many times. CDR3: CASSRDTFRYTF. DNA for the CDR3: TGTGCCAGCAGTAGGGACACCTTTAGGTACACCTTC. The chain employs TRBV28 and TRBJ1-2, with a possible D match to TRBD1 (6 bases). Germline values: CDR1 MDHEN, CDR2 SYDVKM. This CDR3 is 12 amino acids long. V was trimmed by 5 bases and J by 11 bases, leaving 15 bases between them.

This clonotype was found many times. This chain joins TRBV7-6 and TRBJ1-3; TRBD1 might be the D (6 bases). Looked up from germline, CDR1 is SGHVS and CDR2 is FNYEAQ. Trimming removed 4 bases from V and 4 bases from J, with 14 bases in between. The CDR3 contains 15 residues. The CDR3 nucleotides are TGTGCCAGCAGCTCCACGGGGGACATCGGAAACACCATATATTTT. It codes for CASSSTGDIGNTIYF.

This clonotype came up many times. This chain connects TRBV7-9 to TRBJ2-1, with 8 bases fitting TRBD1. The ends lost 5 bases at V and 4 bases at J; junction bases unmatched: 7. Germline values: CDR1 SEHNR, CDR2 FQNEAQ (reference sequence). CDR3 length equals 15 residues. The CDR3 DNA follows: TGTGCCAGCAGCATGGACAGGGCGAGTTACAATGAGCAGTTCTTC. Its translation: CASSMDRASYNEQFF.

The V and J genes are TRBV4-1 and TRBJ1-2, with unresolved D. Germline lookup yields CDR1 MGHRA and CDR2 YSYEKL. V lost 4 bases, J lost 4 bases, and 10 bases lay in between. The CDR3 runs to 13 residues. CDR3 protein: CASSPNWGYGYTF. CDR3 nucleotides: TGCGCCAGCAGCCCCAACTGGGGCTATGGCTACACCTTC.

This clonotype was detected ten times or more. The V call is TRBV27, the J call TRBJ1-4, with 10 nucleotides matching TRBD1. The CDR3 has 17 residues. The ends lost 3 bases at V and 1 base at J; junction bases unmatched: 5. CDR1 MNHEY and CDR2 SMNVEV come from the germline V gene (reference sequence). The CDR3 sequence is CASSLTGTGVTNEKLFF. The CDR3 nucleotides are TGTGCCAGCAGTTTGACCGGGACAGGGGTAACTAATGAAAAACTGTTTTTT.

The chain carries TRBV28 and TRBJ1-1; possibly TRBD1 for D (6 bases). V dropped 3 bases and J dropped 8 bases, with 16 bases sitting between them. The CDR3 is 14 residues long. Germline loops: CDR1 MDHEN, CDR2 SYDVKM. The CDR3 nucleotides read TGTGCCAGCAGTTTTCCCTCGACAGGTGGGGAAGCTTTCTTT. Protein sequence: CASSFPSTGGEAFF.

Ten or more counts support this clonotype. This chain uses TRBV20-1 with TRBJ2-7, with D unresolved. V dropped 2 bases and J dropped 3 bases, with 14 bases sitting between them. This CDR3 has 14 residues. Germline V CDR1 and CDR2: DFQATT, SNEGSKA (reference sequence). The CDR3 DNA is TGCAGTGCTAGAACAGCCGGGTTTTTCTACGAGCAGTACTTC. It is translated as CSARTAGFFYEQYF.

In DNA form, the CDR3 reads TGTGCCAGCAGCCAAGAATCCGCGACTAGCGGGAGCAATGAGCAGTTCTTC. It encodes CASSQESATSGSNEQFF. The chain carries TRBV4-2 and TRBJ2-1; 12 bases align to TRBD2. CDR3 length equals 17 residues. Germline V CDR1 and CDR2: LGHNA, YNFKEQ. After removal of 0 bases from V and 6 bases from J, the junction contained 6 bases not matched to a gene.

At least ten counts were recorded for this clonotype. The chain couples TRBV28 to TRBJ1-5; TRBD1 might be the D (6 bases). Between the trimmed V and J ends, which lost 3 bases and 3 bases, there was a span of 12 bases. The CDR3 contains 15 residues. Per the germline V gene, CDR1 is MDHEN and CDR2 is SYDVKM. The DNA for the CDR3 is TGTGCCAGCAGTTTTTTGACAGGCCTCAATCAGCCCCAGCATTTT. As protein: CASSFLTGLNQPQHF.

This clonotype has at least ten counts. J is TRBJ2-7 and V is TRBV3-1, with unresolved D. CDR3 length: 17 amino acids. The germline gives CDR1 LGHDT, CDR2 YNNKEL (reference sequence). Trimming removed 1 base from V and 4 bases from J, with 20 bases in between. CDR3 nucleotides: TGTGCCAGCAGCCAAGGATTAGGTTCCACCTGGGGATACGAGCAGTACTTC. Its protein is CASSQGLGSTWGYEQYF.

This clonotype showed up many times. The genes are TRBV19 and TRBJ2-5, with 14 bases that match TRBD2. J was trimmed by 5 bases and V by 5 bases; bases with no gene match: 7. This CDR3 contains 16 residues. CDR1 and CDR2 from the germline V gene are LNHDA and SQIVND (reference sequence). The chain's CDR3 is CASSGGTSGSMETQYF. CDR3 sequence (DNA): TGTGCCAGTAGTGGCGGGACTAGCGGGAGTATGGAGACCCAGTACTTC.

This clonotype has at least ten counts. In DNA form, the CDR3 reads TGTGCCAGCAGCTTAATTTTGGCGGGGGGGAATGAGCAGTTCTTC. This sequence encodes CASSLILAGGNEQFF. V is TRBV7-2 and J is TRBJ2-1; 9 nucleotides line up with TRBD2. Germline CDR1 SGHTA, CDR2 FQGNSA. The length of the CDR3 is 15 residues. V dropped 2 bases and J dropped 7; count of bases not matched to a gene: 6.

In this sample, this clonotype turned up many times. This chain's CDR3 is CASSELAGTTDTQYF. As DNA, the CDR3 is TGTGCCAGCAGTGAACTAGCGGGGACCACAGATACGCAGTATTTT. The J gene is TRBJ2-3, the V gene TRBV2; 9 bases align to TRBD2. Germline V gives CDR1 SNHLY, CDR2 FYNNEI. This CDR3 region has 15 residues. The ends lost 2 bases at V and 2 bases at J; junction bases unmatched: 2.

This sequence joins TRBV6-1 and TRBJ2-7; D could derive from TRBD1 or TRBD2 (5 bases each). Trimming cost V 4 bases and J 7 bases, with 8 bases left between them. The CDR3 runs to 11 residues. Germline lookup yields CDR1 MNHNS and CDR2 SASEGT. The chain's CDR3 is CASSGWGEQYF. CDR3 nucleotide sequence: TGTGCCAGCAGTGGGTGGGGGGAGCAGTACTTC.

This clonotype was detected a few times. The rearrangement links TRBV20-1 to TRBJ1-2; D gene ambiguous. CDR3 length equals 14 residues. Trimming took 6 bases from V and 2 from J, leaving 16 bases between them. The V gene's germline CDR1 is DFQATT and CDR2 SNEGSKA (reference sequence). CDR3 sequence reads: CSANRVPLNYGYTF. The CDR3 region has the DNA TGCAGTGCAAACCGGGTCCCTTTAAACTATGGCTACACCTTC.

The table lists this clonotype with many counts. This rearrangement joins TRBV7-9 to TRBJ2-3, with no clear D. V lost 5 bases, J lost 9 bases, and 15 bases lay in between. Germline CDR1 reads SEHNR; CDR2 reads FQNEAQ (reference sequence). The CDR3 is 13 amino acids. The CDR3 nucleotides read TGTGCCAGCAGCCATAGGGCCCTTGCGACGCAGTATTTT. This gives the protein CASSHRALATQYF.

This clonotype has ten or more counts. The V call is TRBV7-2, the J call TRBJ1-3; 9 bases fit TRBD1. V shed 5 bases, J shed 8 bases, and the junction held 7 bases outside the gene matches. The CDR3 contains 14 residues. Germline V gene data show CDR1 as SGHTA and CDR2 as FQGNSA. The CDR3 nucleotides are TGTGCCAGCAGCCCCGGACAGGGGAGGCACACCATATATTTT. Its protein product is CASSPGQGRHTIYF.

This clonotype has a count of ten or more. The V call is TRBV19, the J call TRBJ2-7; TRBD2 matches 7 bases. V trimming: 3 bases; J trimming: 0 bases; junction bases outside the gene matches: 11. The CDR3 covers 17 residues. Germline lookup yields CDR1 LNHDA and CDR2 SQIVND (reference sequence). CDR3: CASSIRVHGRFSYEQYF. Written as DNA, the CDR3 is TGTGCCAGTAGTATCAGAGTCCACGGGAGGTTCTCCTACGAGCAGTACTTC.